These T cell receptor beta chains were read from a single sample in a study of cytomegalovirus exposure and HLA in healthy donors. Repertoires were generated with immunoSEQ multiplex PCR, while TCRdb's copy carries only in-frame clones and drops some. The table lists about 120,000 clones, approximately 69% of them singletons, with 4% in the top ten. The material sequenced was PBMCs. The receptors shown here come from a middle-aged man in good health and CMV-seropositive. Each CDR3 is given with its conserved first and last residue. Fields, in order: clone size, V gene, D gene, J gene, CDR3 protein, CDR3 DNA. The D gene is left open where the match is weak. A row's size may be missing; if present it is once, few, many or a size class.

clone_size: .; v_call: TRBV9; d_call: TRBD2; j_call: TRBJ2-1; cdr3_aa: CASSSLGLAAGDEQFF; cdr3_nt: TGTGCCAGCAGCTCCCTCGGGCTAGCGGCTGGAGATGAGCAGTTCTTC
clone_size: .; v_call: TRBV18; d_call: .; j_call: TRBJ2-7; cdr3_aa: CASSDMASYEQYF; cdr3_nt: TGTGCCAGCTCAGATATGGCCTCCTACGAGCAGTACTTC
clone_size: .; v_call: TRBV5-6; d_call: TRBD2; j_call: TRBJ2-7; cdr3_aa: CASSLEPGLAAYQQYF; cdr3_nt: TGTGCCAGCAGCTTGGAGCCGGGACTAGCTGCTTATCAGCAGTACTTC
clone_size: once; v_call: TRBV15; d_call: TRBD1; j_call: TRBJ2-7; cdr3_aa: CATSRTGTAYEQYF; cdr3_nt: TGTGCCACCAGCAGGACCGGGACAGCCTACGAGCAGTACTTC
clone_size: .; v_call: TRBV13; d_call: TRBD2; j_call: TRBJ2-7; cdr3_aa: CASSIRTSEPYEQYF; cdr3_nt: TGTGCCAGCAGCATCCGGACTAGCGAACCCTACGAGCAGTACTTC
clone_size: .; v_call: TRBV7-9; d_call: .; j_call: TRBJ2-5; cdr3_aa: CASSLVGPETQYF; cdr3_nt: TGTGCCAGCAGCTTAGTGGGGCCGGAGACCCAGTACTTC
clone_size: .; v_call: TRBV2; d_call: TRBD2; j_call: TRBJ2-1; cdr3_aa: CASREGGRRTYNEQFF; cdr3_nt: TGTGCCAGCAGGGAGGGCGGGAGGCGGACCTACAATGAGCAGTTCTTC
clone_size: few; v_call: TRBV6-5; d_call: TRBD1; j_call: TRBJ1-2; cdr3_aa: CASRRTGDAGYTF; cdr3_nt: TGTGCCAGCAGGCGGACAGGGGATGCGGGCTACACCTTC
clone_size: .; v_call: TRBV9; d_call: TRBD1; j_call: TRBJ2-7; cdr3_aa: CASSPQTGLGEQYF; cdr3_nt: TGTGCCAGCAGCCCGCAGACAGGGCTGGGGGAGCAGTACTTC
clone_size: .; v_call: TRBV13; d_call: .; j_call: TRBJ2-3; cdr3_aa: CASSNRDSLGTDTQYF; cdr3_nt: TGTGCCAGCAGCAATAGGGACTCCCTAGGCACAGATACGCAGTATTTT
clone_size: .; v_call: TRBV11-3; d_call: .; j_call: TRBJ2-1; cdr3_aa: CASSDSLEQFF; cdr3_nt: TGTGCCAGCAGTGACAGCCTGGAGCAGTTCTTC
clone_size: .; v_call: TRBV6-1; d_call: TRBD1; j_call: TRBJ1-4; cdr3_aa: CASRDRGNEKLFF; cdr3_nt: TGTGCCAGTCGGGACAGAGGAAATGAAAAACTGTTTTTT
clone_size: .; v_call: TRBV6-5; d_call: .; j_call: TRBJ2-7; cdr3_aa: CASSRGTYGEQYF; cdr3_nt: TGTGCCAGCAGCCGCGGGACTTATGGGGAGCAGTACTTC
clone_size: .; v_call: TRBV7-3; d_call: .; j_call: TRBJ2-1; cdr3_aa: CASSLKPGQPDNEQFF; cdr3_nt: TGTGCCAGCAGCTTAAAGCCCGGACAACCCGACAATGAGCAGTTCTTC
clone_size: .; v_call: TRBV6-1; d_call: .; j_call: TRBJ1-4; cdr3_aa: CATSSGLVTEKLFF; cdr3_nt: TGTGCCACATCATCGGGGTTAGTAACTGAAAAACTGTTTTTT
clone_size: .; v_call: TRBV19; d_call: .; j_call: TRBJ1-1; cdr3_aa: CASSPTRVNTEAFF; cdr3_nt: TGTGCCAGTAGCCCGACTCGGGTGAACACTGAAGCTTTCTTT
clone_size: .; v_call: TRBV9; d_call: TRBD2; j_call: TRBJ2-5; cdr3_aa: CASSVERGRAGETQYF; cdr3_nt: TGTGCCAGCAGCGTAGAACGCGGGAGGGCCGGGGAGACCCAGTACTTC
clone_size: .; v_call: TRBV6-4; d_call: TRBD2; j_call: TRBJ2-5; cdr3_aa: CASRGLAGGGETQYF; cdr3_nt: TGTGCCAGCAGGGGACTAGCGGGAGGGGGAGAGACCCAGTACTTC
clone_size: .; v_call: TRBV9; d_call: TRBD1; j_call: TRBJ2-5; cdr3_aa: CASSPGTGVLQETQYF; cdr3_nt: TGTGCCAGCAGCCCCGGGACAGGGGTTTTACAAGAGACCCAGTACTTC
clone_size: .; v_call: TRBV19; d_call: TRBD1; j_call: TRBJ2-3; cdr3_aa: CASSIHRTGTPDTQYF; cdr3_nt: TGTGCCAGTAGTATCCACCGGACAGGGACACCAGATACGCAGTATTTT
clone_size: .; v_call: TRBV28; d_call: .; j_call: TRBJ2-7; cdr3_aa: CASRRTASYEQYF; cdr3_nt: TGTGCCAGCAGGCGAACAGCTTCCTACGAGCAGTACTTC
clone_size: few; v_call: TRBV6-1; d_call: .; j_call: TRBJ2-7; cdr3_aa: CASSRGGSNYEQYF; cdr3_nt: TGTGCCAGCAGCAGGGGTGGTTCGAACTACGAGCAGTACTTC
clone_size: few; v_call: TRBV10-3; d_call: .; j_call: TRBJ2-6; cdr3_aa: CAISESGLGGTGANVLTF; cdr3_nt: TGTGCCATCAGTGAGTCGGGGCTAGGAGGGACTGGGGCCAACGTCCTGACTTTC
clone_size: .; v_call: TRBV21-1; d_call: .; j_call: TRBJ2-1; cdr3_aa: CASSKEGERGGRGEQFF; cdr3_nt: TGTGCCAGCAGCAAAGAAGGGGAGCGGGGGGGCCGAGGGGAGCAGTTCTTC
clone_size: once; v_call: TRBV10-3; d_call: .; j_call: TRBJ1-5; cdr3_aa: CAIRSADQPQHF; cdr3_nt: TGTGCCATCAGATCCGCGGATCAGCCCCAGCATTTT
clone_size: .; v_call: TRBV11-2; d_call: .; j_call: TRBJ2-7; cdr3_aa: CASSLARGTVTYEQYF; cdr3_nt: TGTGCCAGCAGCTTAGCCAGGGGGACTGTTACCTACGAGCAGTACTTC
clone_size: .; v_call: TRBV7-6; d_call: TRBD1; j_call: TRBJ2-1; cdr3_aa: CASSKDRGAHNEQFF; cdr3_nt: TGTGCCAGCAGCAAAGACAGGGGCGCACACAATGAGCAGTTCTTC
clone_size: .; v_call: TRBV5-5; d_call: .; j_call: TRBJ2-3; cdr3_aa: CASSGQHLGEDTQYF; cdr3_nt: TGTGCCAGCAGCGGCCAGCATTTGGGAGAGGATACGCAGTATTTT
clone_size: few; v_call: TRBV4-2; d_call: TRBD2; j_call: TRBJ2-3; cdr3_aa: CASSPKLAGVADTQYF; cdr3_nt: TGTGCCAGCAGCCCCAAGCTAGCGGGAGTTGCAGATACGCAGTATTTT
clone_size: .; v_call: TRBV19; d_call: TRBD2; j_call: TRBJ2-1; cdr3_aa: CASSFTGLAGGSSYNEQFF; cdr3_nt: TGTGCCAGTAGTTTTACGGGACTAGCGGGAGGGAGCTCCTACAATGAGCAGTTCTTC
clone_size: .; v_call: TRBV2; d_call: TRBD1; j_call: TRBJ1-4; cdr3_aa: CASRGTGTGTSWGNEKLFF; cdr3_nt: TGTGCCAGCAGAGGAACCGGGACAGGGACCTCCTGGGGTAATGAAAAACTGTTTTTT
clone_size: .; v_call: TRBV28; d_call: TRBD1; j_call: TRBJ2-4; cdr3_aa: CASSLLQGVHIQYF; cdr3_nt: TGTGCCAGCAGTTTATTACAGGGGGTACACATTCAGTACTTC
clone_size: .; v_call: TRBV18; d_call: .; j_call: TRBJ2-2; cdr3_aa: CASSPPSGNTGELFF; cdr3_nt: TGTGCCAGCTCACCACCCTCCGGGAACACCGGGGAGCTGTTTTTT
clone_size: .; v_call: TRBV7-2; d_call: .; j_call: TRBJ2-7; cdr3_aa: CASSLASSSGYEQYF; cdr3_nt: TGTGCCAGCAGCTTAGCGAGCTCAAGCGGGTACGAGCAGTACTTC
clone_size: .; v_call: TRBV6-6; d_call: TRBD1; j_call: TRBJ1-3; cdr3_aa: CASSRGQGSGNTIYF; cdr3_nt: TGTGCCAGCAGCAGGGGACAGGGTTCAGGAAACACCATATATTTT
clone_size: .; v_call: TRBV5-1; d_call: TRBD1; j_call: TRBJ1-4; cdr3_aa: CASSVTGGGNNEKLFF; cdr3_nt: TGCGCCAGCAGCGTGACAGGGGGAGGCAACAATGAAAAACTGTTTTTT
clone_size: .; v_call: TRBV4-3; d_call: .; j_call: TRBJ2-1; cdr3_aa: CASSHRFEHPSSYNEQFF; cdr3_nt: TGCGCCAGCAGCCATCGATTCGAGCACCCAAGCTCCTACAATGAGCAGTTCTTC
clone_size: once; v_call: TRBV2; d_call: .; j_call: TRBJ1-6; cdr3_aa: CASSVGHEGSPLHF; cdr3_nt: TGTGCCAGCAGTGTGGGACATGAGGGTTCACCCCTCCACTTT
clone_size: once; v_call: TRBV6-5; d_call: TRBD1; j_call: TRBJ2-3; cdr3_aa: CASSYGQGADTQYF; cdr3_nt: TGTGCCAGCAGTTACGGACAGGGGGCAGATACGCAGTATTTT
clone_size: .; v_call: TRBV2; d_call: TRBD2; j_call: TRBJ2-5; cdr3_aa: CASSDLLAGVETQYF; cdr3_nt: TGTGCCAGCAGTGATTTACTAGCGGGAGTAGAGACCCAGTACTTC
clone_size: once; v_call: TRBV7-9; d_call: .; j_call: TRBJ2-7; cdr3_aa: CASSPATAYEQYF; cdr3_nt: TGTGCCAGCAGCCCAGCGACAGCCTACGAGCAGTACTTC
clone_size: .; v_call: TRBV15; d_call: TRBD1; j_call: TRBJ2-6; cdr3_aa: CATSKGSGTGPSGANVLTF; cdr3_nt: TGTGCCACCAGCAAGGGGTCTGGGACAGGGCCCTCAGGGGCCAACGTCCTGACTTTC
clone_size: .; v_call: TRBV9; d_call: TRBD2; j_call: TRBJ2-5; cdr3_aa: CASSWGGSQETQYF; cdr3_nt: TGTGCCAGCAGCTGGGGGGGGAGCCAAGAGACCCAGTACTTC
clone_size: once; v_call: TRBV7-2; d_call: TRBD1; j_call: TRBJ2-4; cdr3_aa: CASSSRQGRNIQYF; cdr3_nt: TGTGCCAGCAGCTCCCGACAGGGGAGGAACATTCAGTACTTC
clone_size: .; v_call: TRBV19; d_call: .; j_call: TRBJ2-1; cdr3_aa: CASRQGHEQFF; cdr3_nt: TGTGCCAGTAGGCAGGGCCATGAGCAGTTCTTC
clone_size: .; v_call: TRBV4-2; d_call: TRBD1; j_call: TRBJ2-5; cdr3_aa: CASSQSDGVGGTGRETQYF; cdr3_nt: TGTGCCAGCAGCCAATCCGATGGTGTAGGGGGCACAGGTAGAGAGACCCAGTACTTC
clone_size: .; v_call: TRBV11-3; d_call: .; j_call: TRBJ2-7; cdr3_aa: CASSFGVTEQYF; cdr3_nt: TGTGCCAGCAGCTTCGGGGTAACCGAGCAGTACTTC
clone_size: few; v_call: TRBV4-3; d_call: .; j_call: TRBJ2-5; cdr3_aa: CASSQDRETQYF; cdr3_nt: TGCGCCAGCAGCCAAGATCGGGAGACCCAGTACTTC
clone_size: .; v_call: TRBV5-6; d_call: .; j_call: TRBJ2-3; cdr3_aa: CASSLSLSTDTQYF; cdr3_nt: TGTGCCAGCAGCCTTAGCCTGAGCACAGATACGCAGTATTTT
clone_size: .; v_call: TRBV29-1; d_call: TRBD1; j_call: TRBJ2-7; cdr3_aa: CSVEARDRGFYEQYF; cdr3_nt: TGCAGCGTTGAAGCTCGGGACAGGGGTTTCTACGAGCAGTACTTC